The source of this TCR beta chain is a study of early T cells in non-severe SARS-CoV-2 infection. Background on the study: Bulk RNA taken from unsorted whole blood was sequenced, leaving chains unpaired.

A single record per CDR3 protein comes from TCRdb applying MiXCR to the 5' RACE reads. This table has 80,000 or so distinct CDR3 sequences, more than 13% appearing once. The source material was whole blood. The source is an adult who was a healthcare worker with PCR-confirmed SARS-CoV-2 infection or an uninfected control (not recorded which).

The CDR3 region is CASSPSPRGSNTGELFF. The CDR3 nucleotides read TGTGCCAGCAGCCCCTCACCTAGGGGGTCGAACACCGGGGAGCTGTTTTTT. V and J are TRBV11-2 and TRBJ2-2; perhaps TRBD1 as D (6 bases). The V and J ends lost 5 bases and 0 bases respectively, with 16 bases between them. CDR3 length: 17 residues. The germline CDR1 and CDR2 sequences are SGHAT and FQNNGV.